The source of this T cell receptor beta chain is a study of vaccination and CD4 T cells after COVID-19. For the study at large: Control cultures were supplied with a CEFX pool, an HIV-1 Nef pool, or no peptide at all.

Between the trimmed V and J ends, which lost 0 bases and 11 bases, there was a span of 19 bases. This CDR3 is 14 amino acids long. Germline values: CDR1 GTSNPN, CDR2 SVGIG (reference sequence). Noted treatment: roughly ten-day PBMC culture with coronavirus spike peptide pools or control peptides (ViraFEST assay). Scientists ran DNA taken from cultured CD4+ T cells through the Oncomine TCR Beta short-read assay for sequencing. TCRdb called the PCR reads again in MiXCR, with one record for every CDR3 protein. The top ten hold around 20% of the sample, which has over 14,000 distinct CDR3 sequences, 29% seen once. This clonotype was detected only a few times. The antigen is unknown.

The TCR sequence derives from a human donor who received a COVID-19 vaccine. The V gene is TRBV30, the J gene TRBJ1-1, with D uncertain. The starting material was CD4+ T cells from blood, cultured in vitro, obtained before SARS-CoV-2 vaccination. The CDR3 DNA reads as TGTGCCTGGAGTGTACAATCAGAGGGCGGAAGGGCTTTCTTT. This sequence encodes CAWSVQSEGGRAFF.